This T cell receptor (beta chain) was obtained from a study of siplizumab effects on memory and regulatory T cells. Findings of the study overall: The study found naive T cells seemingly more diverse than memory cells and seemingly major alloresponse contributors. A naive or memory phenotype could not be assigned to roughly 80-97% of the proliferating CD4+ or CD8+ clones. Confirmation that proliferating Tregs from siplizumab cultures had suppressive function was not obtained. In controls, about 28% of mappable alloreactive CD4+ clones were Treg-derived on average, versus roughly 63% with siplizumab.

Per the germline V gene, CDR1 is MNHNS and CDR2 is SASEGT. Trimming cost V 2 bases and J 2 bases; bases outside gene matches: 5. The CDR3 loop spans 15 amino acids. Data came from immunoSEQ multiplex PCR; TCRdb stores just in-frame clones and leaves some out. The data hold approximately 100,000 clones, with more than 90% observed a single time. A note on this clone: Its antigen is not identified.

The sequenced sample was CD4+ T cells sorted from blood. The sequence was obtained from a human donor in good health. Some clones in this sample may be carry-over from other donors' samples. The chain joins TRBV6-1 to TRBJ2-7, with TRBD2 identical over 8 bases. CDR3 nucleotide sequence: TGTGCCAGCAGTGAATTTTCGGGAGGGCCCTACGAGCAGTACTTC. It yields the protein CASSEFSGGPYEQYF.